These T cell receptor beta chains were read from a single sample in a study of T cells in Graves' hyperthyroidism and ophthalmopathy. One entry per CDR3 protein, called by TCRdb with MiXCR from the multiplex PCR reads. The data show fewer than 550,000 distinct CDR3 sequences, around a sixth seen once. Sequenced sample: blood. The receptors originated from a woman aged 18-29 years with Graves' hyperthyroidism. The CDR3 runs from the conserved cysteine through the conserved F or W. A D gene is named only where the DNA matches it firmly. Expanded clones are given a class, and other clones once, few, many or no size at all.

>TRBJ1-3|few|17|TRBV7-2|NA
CASSRPMIGETGNTIYF
TGTGCCAGCAGCCGTCCAATGATAGGGGAGACAGGAAACACCATATATTTT
>TRBJ2-2|NA|17|TRBV5-1|TRBD2
CASSSGLAGSNTGELFF
TGCGCCAGCAGCTCGGGACTAGCGGGATCGAACACCGGGGAGCTGTTTTTT
>TRBJ2-1|many|19|TRBV12-3/TRBV12-4|NA
CASSLVGMLGRRAYNEQFF
TGTGCCAGCAGTTTAGTGGGGATGCTAGGCCGGAGGGCCTACAATGAGCAGTTCTTC
>TRBJ1-2|NA|14|TRBV6-1|NA
CASSSDLGNHGYTF
TGTGCCAGCAGCTCCGATCTGGGTAACCATGGCTACACCTTC
>TRBJ2-7|many|15|TRBV27|TRBD1
CASSPTGTGAYEQYF
TGTGCCAGCAGTCCCACCGGGACAGGGGCCTACGAGCAGTACTTC
>TRBJ2-1|many|14|TRBV5-5|NA
CASSFGGPSLEQFF
TGTGCCAGCAGCTTCGGGGGGCCGTCGCTTGAGCAGTTCTTC
>TRBJ2-1|many|15|TRBV27|TRBD2
CASSLRTSRGNEQFF
TGTGCCAGCAGTTTACGGACTAGTAGAGGTAATGAGCAGTTCTTC
>TRBJ1-5|many|14|TRBV27|NA
CASRPRQNSQPQHF
TGTGCCAGCAGACCAAGACAGAATAGCCAGCCCCAGCATTTT
>TRBJ2-1|NA|15|TRBV10-3|NA
CATISGDAVYNEQFF
TGTGCCACCATCAGTGGGGACGCGGTCTACAATGAGCAGTTCTTC
>TRBJ1-1|few|15|TRBV10-2|TRBD1
CATTGTGTSHTEAFF
TGCGCCACCACCGGGACAGGGACGAGCCACACTGAAGCTTTCTTT
>TRBJ1-2|many|14|TRBV3-1|NA
CASSQEGPQQGYTF
TGTGCCAGCAGCCAAGAGGGGCCTCAACAAGGCTACACCTTC
>TRBJ1-5|many|18|TRBV12-3/TRBV12-4|NA
CASSFGSKEWRPNQPQHF
TGTGCCAGCAGTTTCGGTTCTAAAGAATGGCGACCCAATCAGCCCCAGCATTTT
>TRBJ1-1|many|14|TRBV12-3/TRBV12-4|NA
CASSLGVSDTEAFF
TGTGCCAGCAGTTTAGGGGTCAGTGACACTGAAGCTTTCTTT
>TRBJ2-7|many|16|TRBV7-9|NA
CASSLGSNSFTYEQYF
TGTGCCAGCAGCTTAGGTAGTAACTCTTTCACCTACGAGCAGTACTTC
>TRBJ2-3|few|15|TRBV4-3|NA
CASSQRKGPTDTQYF
TGCGCCAGCAGCCAAAGGAAGGGACCGACAGATACGCAGTATTTT
>TRBJ2-2|NA|13|TRBV12-3/TRBV12-4|NA
CASLGMNTGELFF
TGTGCCAGCTTGGGAATGAACACCGGGGAGCTGTTTTTT
>TRBJ2-3|few|15|TRBV19|NA
CASSISAGRADTQYF
TGTGCCAGTAGTATCAGTGCTGGCAGGGCAGATACGCAGTATTTT
>TRBJ2-3|few|18|TRBV11-1|TRBD2
CASSPGGLAGILGDTQYF
TGTGCCAGCAGCCCAGGAGGACTAGCGGGAATTTTAGGAGATACGCAGTATTTT
>TRBJ2-7|NA|16|TRBV20-1|TRBD2
CSASFGLAGGQYEQYF
TGCAGTGCTAGCTTCGGACTAGCGGGGGGCCAGTACGAGCAGTACTTC
>TRBJ2-1|few|15|TRBV29-1|TRBD1
CSVEAHRGKNNEQFF
TGCAGCGTTGAAGCGCACAGGGGGAAAAACAATGAGCAGTTCTTC
>TRBJ2-1|many|16|TRBV12-3/TRBV12-4|TRBD2
CASTLPGLAEYNEQFF
TGTGCCAGCACCCTTCCGGGACTAGCGGAGTACAATGAGCAGTTCTTC
>TRBJ2-3|many|15|TRBV2|TRBD1
CASRGTALPTDTQYF
TGTGCCAGCAGAGGGACAGCCTTGCCCACAGATACGCAGTATTTT
>TRBJ1-3|NA|17|TRBV5-1|TRBD1
CASSARTGFAPGNTIYF
TGCGCCAGCAGCGCCCGGACAGGGTTTGCCCCTGGAAACACCATATATTTT
>TRBJ2-7|NA|13|TRBV12-3/TRBV12-4|NA
CASSLDPNGEQYF
TGTGCCAGCAGTCTGGATCCGAATGGCGAGCAGTACTTC
>TRBJ2-5|NA|16|TRBV3-1|TRBD1
CASSSSLTGQRETQYF
TGTGCCAGCAGTTCCTCCCTGACAGGGCAACGGGAGACCCAGTACTTC
>TRBJ2-5|many|14|TRBV18|TRBD1
CASSPLTGTETQYF
TGTGCCAGCTCACCCTTGACAGGGACGGAGACCCAGTACTTC
>TRBJ2-1|few|17|TRBV24-1|NA
CATSDPGQLGSETPQFF
TGTGCCACCAGTGACCCTGGACAGCTCGGGTCGGAGACCCCACAGTTCTTC
>TRBJ2-7|many|15|TRBV7-2|NA
CASSESVGLLYEQYF
TGTGCCAGCAGCGAAAGCGTAGGACTCCTATACGAGCAGTACTTC
>TRBJ2-2|NA|15|TRBV5-6|NA
CASRTWGAWAGELFF
TGTGCCAGCAGGACGTGGGGGGCTTGGGCCGGGGAGCTGTTTTTT
>TRBJ2-5|few|14|TRBV11-2|NA
CASSLDLGWETQYF
TGTGCCAGCAGCTTAGATTTAGGGTGGGAGACCCAGTACTTC
>TRBJ2-2|few|13|TRBV6-8|NA
CASSRDGTGELFF
TGTGCCAGCAGCCGGGACGGTACCGGGGAGCTGTTTTTT
>TRBJ1-1|many|13|TRBV5-1|TRBD1
CASSKGQNSEAFF
TGCGCCAGCAGCAAGGGACAGAACTCTGAAGCTTTCTTT
>TRBJ2-5|NA|13|TRBV29-1|TRBD1
CSVERGRRETQYF
TGCAGCGTTGAAAGGGGGCGTCGGGAGACCCAGTACTTC
>TRBJ2-1|few|15|TRBV19|TRBD2
CASSKGLADYNEQFF
TGTGCCAGTAGTAAAGGACTAGCGGATTACAATGAGCAGTTCTTC
>TRBJ2-5|few|14|TRBV6-1|NA
CASSPPGLQKTQYF
TGTGCCAGCAGTCCCCCGGGACTCCAAAAGACCCAGTACTTC
>TRBJ1-1|many|13|TRBV28|NA
CASSLGALNLAFF
TGTGCCAGCAGTTTAGGGGCCCTAAATTTAGCTTTCTTT
>TRBJ1-1|many|18|TRBV20-1|TRBD1
CSARDTGQGGVMNTEAFF
TGCAGTGCTAGAGATACCGGACAGGGGGGAGTCATGAACACTGAAGCTTTCTTT
>TRBJ2-7|once|16|TRBV27|TRBD1
CASTSSGTGLVGEQYF
TGTGCCAGCACCTCCTCCGGGACAGGGCTGGTTGGCGAGCAGTACTTC
>TRBJ2-2|few|16|TRBV6-1|NA
CASSVVAQGGPGELFF
TGTGCCAGCAGTGTAGTGGCTCAGGGAGGTCCCGGGGAGCTGTTTTTT
>TRBJ2-7|NA|14|TRBV27|TRBD2
CASSLREGIYEQYF
TGTGCCAGCAGTTTGCGGGAGGGAATCTACGAGCAGTACTTC
>TRBJ1-3|many|14|TRBV7-2|NA
CASSLARSGNTIYF
TGTGCCAGCAGCTTAGCGAGGTCTGGAAACACCATATATTTT
>TRBJ2-7|many|15|TRBV12-3/TRBV12-4|NA
CASSLGGRKSYEQYF
TGTGCCAGCAGTTTAGGTGGGCGGAAATCCTACGAGCAGTACTTC
>TRBJ1-1|few|11|TRBV7-2|NA
CASRPGSLAFF
TGTGCCAGCAGACCAGGGTCTCTGGCTTTCTTT
>TRBJ2-5|many|17|TRBV7-6|TRBD2
CASSLDVISGRQETQYF
TGTGCCAGCAGCTTAGATGTTATTAGCGGGAGACAAGAGACCCAGTACTTC
>TRBJ1-2|many|15|TRBV19|TRBD1
CASSRVGQGLGGYTF
TGTGCCAGTAGCCGAGTGGGACAGGGGCTCGGTGGCTACACCTTC
>TRBJ2-2|NA|13|TRBV20-1|NA
CSARSVNTGELFF
TGCAGTGCTAGATCCGTTAACACCGGGGAGCTGTTTTTT
>TRBJ2-1|many|15|TRBV20-1|TRBD2
CSDSPLAGAYNEQFF
TGCAGCGACTCCCCACTAGCGGGAGCCTACAATGAGCAGTTCTTC
>TRBJ1-1|few|16|TRBV27|NA
CASSLSIDRGKTEAFF
TGTGCCAGCAGTTTATCGATCGACCGGGGAAAGACTGAAGCTTTCTTT
>TRBJ2-7|many|16|TRBV2|TRBD2
CASSEWRGGTDYEQYF
TGTGCCAGCAGTGAGTGGCGCGGGGGGACTGATTACGAGCAGTACTTC
>TRBJ2-1|many|15|TRBV6-1|TRBD2
CASSEPGLAVNEQFF
TGTGCCAGCAGTGAACCCGGACTAGCTGTGAATGAGCAGTTCTTC
>TRBJ1-5|many|16|TRBV20-1|NA
CSARDMLKGPNQPQHF
TGCAGTGCTAGAGATATGTTGAAGGGCCCGAACCAGCCCCAGCATTTT
>TRBJ2-7|many|15|TRBV7-6|TRBD2
CASSRRNSGMGEQYF
TGTGCCAGCAGCCGCCGGAATAGCGGGATGGGAGAGCAGTACTTC